What follows are 24 T cell receptor beta chains derived from one specimen sequenced in a study of T cell responses to AZD1222 COVID-19 vaccine. Sequenced by immunoSEQ multiplex PCR; TCRdb stores in-frame clones only, minus some. The repertoire holds tens of thousands of clones, over 70% seen once, with about 14% in the top ten. The material sequenced was peripheral blood, taken 28 days after the second AZD1222 dose. The receptors originated from an adult who received the AZD1222 COVID-19 vaccine.

The CDR3 DNA sequence: TGTGCCAGCAGCTTAGACCGGGGGGGCAATAATTCACCCCTCCACTTT. It specifies CASSLDRGGNNSPLHF. The chain carries TRBV7-8 and TRBJ1-6; D may be TRBD1 (6 bases). The germline CDR1 and CDR2 sequences are SGHVS and FQNEAQ. The CDR3 covers 16 residues. V lost 1 base to trimming and J lost 5 bases, with 12 bases between them.

This sequence joins TRBV9 and TRBJ1-3; D might be TRBD1 (6 bases). The germline gives CDR1 SGDLS, CDR2 YYNGEE. The CDR3 totals 17 residues. The V and J ends lost 1 base and 3 bases respectively, with 17 bases between them. The CDR3 loop is CASSVRPGGASGNTIYF. Written as DNA, the CDR3 is TGTGCCAGCAGCGTACGCCCCGGGGGGGCGAGTGGAAACACCATATATTTT.

In its sample, this clone was seen a few times. The chain employs TRBV28 and TRBJ1-1; 8 bases fit TRBD1. This CDR3 region has 15 residues. Germline CDR1 and CDR2: MDHEN and SYDVKM. Losses at the gene ends were 11 bases for V and 3 bases for J; bases not matched to a gene: 14. The CDR3 loop reads CAAQTGAVGDTEAFF. The CDR3, as DNA: TGTGCCGCCCAGACAGGGGCCGTGGGGGACACTGAAGCTTTCTTT.

This clone was found once. The chain employs TRBV28 and TRBJ2-7; possibly TRBD1 or TRBD2 for D (5 bases each). This CDR3 region has 17 residues. Germline CDR1 and CDR2: MDHEN and SYDVKM. Trimming left V 4 bases short and J 2 bases short, with 21 bases between. The CDR3 here is CASSYPRGPTEPYEQYF. The CDR3 DNA reads as TGTGCCAGCAGTTACCCGAGGGGACCGACTGAACCCTACGAGCAGTACTTC.

The chain combines TRBV25-1 with TRBJ1-2; 9 bases line up with TRBD1. This CDR3 comprises 14 residues. Germline V gene sequence: CDR1 MGHDK, CDR2 SYGVNS. V shed 6 bases, J shed 5 bases, and the junction held 7 bases outside the gene matches. CDR3 region: CASRRGQGTYGYTF. The DNA of the CDR3 is TGTGCCAGCAGACGAGGACAGGGGACATATGGCTACACCTTC.

About this clone: One end of the junction varies from germline; a read error may be responsible. The chain couples TRBV7-7 to TRBJ2-1, with D perhaps given as TRBD1 or TRBD2 (5 bases each). This CDR3 region has 16 residues. Germline lookup yields CDR1 SSHAT and CDR2 FNYEAQ (reference sequence). The CDR3 loop is CASSNREGKLYNEQFF. The CDR3 DNA follows: TGTGCTAGCAGCAACCGAGAGGGGAAGTTATACAATGAGCAGTTCTTC.

This rearrangement joins TRBV30 to TRBJ1-6; no firm D call. Germline V gives CDR1 GTSNPN, CDR2 SVGIG (reference sequence). V was trimmed by 4 bases and J by 1 base, leaving 11 bases between them. The CDR3 runs 15 residues. The CDR3 coding sequence is TGTGCCTGGAAGTTGATGGGTTCCTATAATTCACCCCTCCACTTT. Amino acid sequence: CAWKLMGSYNSPLHF. The whole variable domain, filled in from reference TRBV30 and TRBJ1-6, reads SQTIHQWPATLVQPVGSPLSLECTVEGTSNPNLYWYRQAAGRGLQLLFYSVGIGQISSEVPQNLSASRPQDRQFILSSKKLLLSDSGFYLCAWKLMGSYNSPLHFGNGTRLTVT.

V is TRBV5-1 and J is TRBJ2-1; 12 bases fit TRBD2. This CDR3 is built from 14 residues. The trim removed 3 bases at V and 6 bases at J, leaving 1 base unmatched. From germline, CDR1 is SGHRS and CDR2 YFSETQ. The CDR3 reads CASSSTSGGNEQFF. In nucleotides, the CDR3 is TGCGCCAGCAGCTCGACTAGCGGGGGCAATGAGCAGTTCTTC.

This clone was found once. J is TRBJ1-1 and V is TRBV10-3; 9 nucleotides agree with TRBD1. Germline-derived CDR1 and CDR2 are ENHRY and SYGVKD. The CDR3 loop spans 15 amino acids. Trimming at V came to 6 bases and at J to 3 bases, leaving 8 bases not matched to a gene. Here the CDR3 reads CAISLTGGLDTEAFF. The CDR3 DNA reads TGTGCCATCAGCCTGACAGGGGGTCTGGACACTGAAGCTTTCTTT.

V is TRBV29-1 and J is TRBJ2-1; D may be TRBD2 (5 bases). From germline, CDR1 is SQVTM and CDR2 ANQGSEA. The CDR3 is made up of 12 amino acids. V lost 7 bases to trimming and J lost 3 bases, with 10 bases between them. CDR3 residues: CSARVGYNEQFF. Written as DNA, the CDR3 is TGCAGCGCGCGGGTGGGCTACAATGAGCAGTTCTTC.

This clone occurred a few times. The chain joins TRBV5-4 to TRBJ1-1; D is unclear. The CDR3 covers 12 residues. Germline CDR1 SGHNT, CDR2 YYREEE (reference sequence). V was trimmed by 0 bases and J by 7 bases, leaving 7 bases between them. The chain's CDR3 is CASSLVENEAFF. Here the CDR3 DNA reads TGTGCCAGCAGCTTGGTTGAAAATGAAGCTTTCTTT.

V usage is TRBV5-6 and J usage is TRBJ1-4; D remains unclear. CDR3 length: 15 residues. CDR1 and CDR2 from the germline V gene are SGHDT and YYEEEE. Trimming took 4 bases from V and 2 from J, leaving 12 bases between them. In nucleotides, the CDR3 is TGTGCCAGCAGCGCCCGAGTCGGCACTAATGAAAAACTGTTTTTT. Protein sequence: CASSARVGTNEKLFF.

The DNA for the CDR3 is TGTGCCATCAGCTCGCACCCCGGCTCCTACGAGCAGTACTTC. Its protein product is CAISSHPGSYEQYF. This rearrangement joins TRBV10-3 to TRBJ2-7; D is unclear. This CDR3 region has 14 residues. CDR1 and CDR2 from the germline V gene are ENHRY and SYGVKD. Trimming removed 6 bases from V and 0 bases from J, with 12 bases in between.

V is TRBV7-2 and J is TRBJ1-6; 7 bases line up with TRBD1. Germline V gene lookup returns CDR1 SGHTA and CDR2 FQGNSA. Trimming took 5 bases from V and 4 from J; bases not matched to a gene: 8. The CDR3 spans 16 residues. The CDR3 coding sequence is TGTGCCAGCAGCGATCCGGGACAGAATTATAATTCACCCCTCCACTTT. Protein: CASSDPGQNYNSPLHF.

The CDR3 loop is CASSMTGGSYEQYF. Here the CDR3 DNA reads TGTGCCAGTAGTATGACCGGGGGATCCTACGAGCAGTACTTC. J is TRBJ2-7 and V is TRBV19; D is perhaps TRBD2 (6 bases). Germline CDR1 is LNHDA and CDR2 is SQIVND (reference sequence). V was pared by 3 bases and J by 1 base, with 10 bases between. This CDR3 has 14 amino acids.

The chain joins TRBV5-1 to TRBJ2-5; 11 nucleotides match TRBD2. Germline V gives CDR1 SGHRS, CDR2 YFSETQ. V shed 5 bases, J shed 5 bases, and the junction held 8 bases outside the gene matches. This CDR3 has 15 residues. Written as DNA, the CDR3 is TGCGCCAGCAGAACTAGCGGGGGCCTGTTGGAGACCCAGTACTTC. Protein product: CASRTSGGLLETQYF.

This clone was found a few times. The chain employs TRBV6-5 and TRBJ2-1, with unresolved D. Germline assignment: CDR1 MNHEY and CDR2 SVGAGI. Trimming cost V 2 bases and J 6 bases, with 11 bases left between them. The CDR3 loop spans 14 amino acids. The CDR3 sequence is CASSYESRSNEQFF. DNA for the CDR3: TGTGCCAGCAGTTACGAGTCCAGATCCAATGAGCAGTTCTTC.

This chain links TRBV7-6 with TRBJ2-7; D is possibly TRBD2 (6 bases). Germline values: CDR1 SGHVS, CDR2 FNYEAQ. This CDR3 is built from 14 residues. V lost 2 bases to trimming and J lost 4 bases, with 12 bases between them. The DNA of the CDR3 is TGTGCCAGCAGCTTAAGCAGGCTAGCGTACGAGCAGTACTTC. Translated: CASSLSRLAYEQYF. The whole variable domain, remainder taken from reference TRBV7-6 and TRBJ2-7, is GAGVSQSPRYKVTKRGQDVALRCDPISGHVSLYWYRQALGQGPEFLTYFNYEAQQDKSGLPNDRFSAERPEGSISTLTIQRTEQRDSAMYRCASSLSRLAYEQYFGPGTRLTVT.

This chain uses TRBV10-3 with TRBJ1-2; possibly TRBD1 for D (6 bases). Trimming stripped 7 bases from V and 2 bases from J, with 14 bases between. Germline assignment: CDR1 ENHRY and CDR2 SYGVKD. The CDR3 totals 14 residues. As DNA, the CDR3 is TGTGCCATCACTGCGGACAGTACCAACTATGGCTACACCTTC. It specifies CAITADSTNYGYTF.

This clone was detected a few times. This chain links TRBV27 with TRBJ2-7; D call uncertain. The CDR3 is 14 amino acids. Trimming cost V 8 bases and J 2 bases, with 16 bases left between them. CDR1 and CDR2 (germline): MNHEY, SMNVEV (reference sequence). The CDR3 coding sequence is TGTGCCAGCGGAGCCTACTCGACGACCTACGAGCAGTACTTC. This sequence encodes CASGAYSTTYEQYF.

The rearrangement uses TRBV6-1 and TRBJ1-6; tentatively, D is TRBD1 (5 bases). The V and J ends lost 2 bases and 6 bases respectively, with 17 bases between them. CDR3 length equals 17 residues. The germline V gene has CDR1 MNHNS and CDR2 SASEGT. The chain's CDR3 is CASSEPFYGGGNSPLHF. Written as DNA, the CDR3 is TGTGCCAGCAGTGAACCTTTCTACGGGGGAGGTAATTCACCCCTCCACTTT.

This rearrangement joins TRBV19 to TRBJ2-5, with D maybe TRBD1 (6 bases). Trimming shortened V by 6 bases and J by 1 base, and 21 bases separated the two germline ends. Germline V gives CDR1 LNHDA, CDR2 SQIVND (reference sequence). The CDR3 extends over 17 amino acids. CDR3 DNA: TGTGCCAGTAGCATGCGTTTTCGGGACACCCGCCAAGAGACCCAGTACTTC. It translates to CASSMRFRDTRQETQYF.

This chain joins TRBV11-2 and TRBJ1-3; D unresolved. Trimming cost V 2 bases and J 1 base, with 6 bases left between them. CDR3 size: 14 residues. Germline-derived CDR1 and CDR2 are SGHAT and FQNNGV. The CDR3 loop reads CASSLTKSGNTIYF. The CDR3 DNA follows: TGTGCCAGCAGCTTAACGAAATCTGGAAACACCATATATTTT.

The chain couples TRBV23-1 to TRBJ1-2; TRBD1 might be the D (6 bases). TRBV23-1 qualifies as an ORF whose function is uncertain. V was pared by 3 bases and J by 13 bases, with 24 bases between. The CDR3 runs 15 residues. The CDR3 region has the DNA TGCGCCAGCAGTCATTTGGAGGGGGACACCCGATCATCCACCTTC. Its protein is CASSHLEGDTRSSTF.